The entry below describes one T cell receptor beta chain. This sample is part of a study of blood T cell repertoires in COVID-19. This table comes from immunoSEQ multiplex PCR, and its TCRdb copy is limited to in-frame clones, with some not included. In the table there are 190,000 or so clones, 75% to 90% of which are singletons. Germline V gene data show CDR1 as SGHNT and CDR2 as YENEEA. V lost 3 bases to trimming and J lost 3 bases, with 9 bases between them. The CDR3 totals 13 residues. The V and J genes are TRBV11-3 and TRBJ2-7; perhaps TRBD1 as D (5 bases). The sample comprised PBMCs or T cells enriched from blood (not recorded which). The receptor comes from a man younger than 45 who had recovered from COVID-19. The CDR3 spells CASSLGQDYEQYF. CDR3 nucleotides: TGTGCCAGCAGCTTGGGGCAGGACTACGAGCAGTACTTC.